Given below is one T cell receptor (beta chain) in context. The source of the sample is a study of immune evolution from preneoplasia to lung adenocarcinoma. After pathologic assessment, macro-dissection selected premalignant or tumor cells for extraction. Trimming left V 3 bases short and J 7 bases short, with 6 bases between. The CDR3 has 12 amino acids. The V gene's germline CDR1 is SGHTA and CDR2 FQGNSA. Libraries were prepared by immunoSEQ multiplex PCR; TCRdb keeps only in-frame clonotypes and omits some of them. Among more than 9,000 clones listed, around 82% were seen once. The gene calls are TRBV7-2 and TRBJ1-4; D gene uncertain. Sequenced sample: FFPE minimally invasive lung adenocarcinoma tissue. The sequence was collected from a person between 65 and 80 years old with lung adenocarcinoma. CDR3 nucleotide sequence: TGTGCCAGCAGCTTCGGGTTTGAAAAACTGTTTTTT. This translates into CASSFGFEKLFF. Full variable domain (remainder filled in from reference TRBV7-2 and TRBJ1-4): GAGVSQSPSNKVTEKGKDVELRCDPISGHTALYWYRQSLGQGLEFLIYFQGNSAPDKSGLPSDRFSAERTGGSVSTLTIQRTQQEDSAVYLCASSFGFEKLFFGSGTQLSVL.